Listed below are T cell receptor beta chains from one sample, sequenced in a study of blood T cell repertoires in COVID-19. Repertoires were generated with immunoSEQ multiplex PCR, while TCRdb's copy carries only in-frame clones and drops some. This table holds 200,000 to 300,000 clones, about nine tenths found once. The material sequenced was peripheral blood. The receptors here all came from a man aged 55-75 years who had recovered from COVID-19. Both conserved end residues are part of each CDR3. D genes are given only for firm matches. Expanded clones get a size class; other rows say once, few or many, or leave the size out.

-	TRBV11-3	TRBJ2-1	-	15	TGTGCCAGCAGCTCTACCCCCCCAGCGGGTAATGAGCAGTTCTTC	CASSSTPPAGNEQFF
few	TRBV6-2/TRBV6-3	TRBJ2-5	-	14	TGTGCCAGCAGTTATCGGCAGGGGATAGAGACCCAGTACTTC	CASSYRQGIETQYF
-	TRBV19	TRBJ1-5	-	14	TGTGCCAGTAGTTCCGGGGGGGGAAATCAGCCCCAGCATTTT	CASSSGGGNQPQHF
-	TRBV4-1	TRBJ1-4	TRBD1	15	TGCGCCAGCAGCCAAGATTGGACAGGGTCCGGAAAACTGTTTTTT	CASSQDWTGSGKLFF
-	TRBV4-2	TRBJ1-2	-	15	TGTGCCAGCAGCCAGCAGCGTACCACTAACTATGGCTACACCTTC	CASSQQRTTNYGYTF
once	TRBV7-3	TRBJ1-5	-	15	TGTGCCAGCAGCCTCCAAACCGAAAAACTTGGGCCCCAGCATTTT	CASSLQTEKLGPQHF
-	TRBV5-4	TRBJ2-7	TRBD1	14	TGTGCCAGCAGCCAGGACAGGGTTAAATACGAGCAGTACTTC	CASSQDRVKYEQYF
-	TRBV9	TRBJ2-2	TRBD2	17	TGTGCCAGCAGCGTAAACCCAAGTCGGGGGGGCAGCGGGGAGCTGTTTTTT	CASSVNPSRGGSGELFF
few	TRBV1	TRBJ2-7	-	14	TGCACCAGCAGCCCCTTTGACAGGGTCCACGAGCAGTACTTC	CTSSPFDRVHEQYF
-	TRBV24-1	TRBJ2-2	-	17	TGTGCCACCAGTGATACCCCCCGGACATCGAACACCGGGGAGCTGTTTTTT	CATSDTPRTSNTGELFF
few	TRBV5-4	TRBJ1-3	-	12	TGTGCCAGCAGCTTATCAGGAAACACCATATATTTT	CASSLSGNTIYF
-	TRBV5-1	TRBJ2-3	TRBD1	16	TGCGCCAGCAGCTTGGGGAACAGACAGGGTTCAGATACGCAGTATTTT	CASSLGNRQGSDTQYF
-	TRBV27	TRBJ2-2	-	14	TGTGCCAGCTTGCGGGCCGCGAACACCGGGGAGCTGTTTTTT	CASLRAANTGELFF
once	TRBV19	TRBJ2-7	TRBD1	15	TGTGCCAGTAGTATTTCCCAGGACAGGTTCTACGAGCAGTACTTC	CASSISQDRFYEQYF
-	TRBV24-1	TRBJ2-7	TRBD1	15	TGTGCCACCAGTGATAAAGGACAGGGTGGCTACGAGCAGTACTTC	CATSDKGQGGYEQYF
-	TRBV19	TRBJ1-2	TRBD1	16	TGTGCCAGTAGTATTAGTTCGGGACAGGGTGTTCATGGCTACACCTTC	CASSISSGQGVHGYTF
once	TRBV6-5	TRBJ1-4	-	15	TGTGCCAGCAGAACCTCCGGGACAAGGAGTGAAAAACTGTTTTTT	CASRTSGTRSEKLFF
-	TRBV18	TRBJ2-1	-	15	TGTGCCAGCTCACTGGCGGGGAGCTCCTACAATGAGCAGTTCTTC	CASSLAGSSYNEQFF